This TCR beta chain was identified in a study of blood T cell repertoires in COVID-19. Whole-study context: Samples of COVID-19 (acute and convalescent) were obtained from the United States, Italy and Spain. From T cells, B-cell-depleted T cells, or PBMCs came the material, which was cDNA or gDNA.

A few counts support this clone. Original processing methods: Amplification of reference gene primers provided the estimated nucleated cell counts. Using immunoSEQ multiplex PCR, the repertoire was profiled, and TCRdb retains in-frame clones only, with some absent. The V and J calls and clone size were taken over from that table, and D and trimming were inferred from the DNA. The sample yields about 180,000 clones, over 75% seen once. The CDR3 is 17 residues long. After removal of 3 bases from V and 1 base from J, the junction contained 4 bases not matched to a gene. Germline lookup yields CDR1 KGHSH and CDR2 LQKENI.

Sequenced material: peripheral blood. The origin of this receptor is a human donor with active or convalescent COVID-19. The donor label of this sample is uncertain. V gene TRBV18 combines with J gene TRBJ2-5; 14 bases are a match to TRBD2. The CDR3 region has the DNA TGTGCCAGCTCACCGACTAGCGGGGGGGCCGGCCAAGAGACCCAGTACTTC. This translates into CASSPTSGGAGQETQYF.